Below, one T cell receptor beta chain is given with its context. The antigen is unknown. This record comes from a study of T cell repertoires in cytomegalovirus infection. TCRdb fed the reads into MiXCR, producing one record per CDR3 protein. The sample consists of around 490,000 distinct CDR3 sequences, about a quarter of them appearing once. Study-level results: HLA-C-restricted, CMV-specific TCR beta clonotypes were dominant ex vivo.

The sequence came from a human donor in good health (CMV status not recorded). Some clones in this sample may be carry-over from other donors' samples. Sequencing used PBMCs.

Here the CDR3 DNA reads TGCGCCAGCAGCCAAGGACTAGCGGGAGAAATAGACGGGGAGCTGTTTTTT. Translated: CASSQGLAGEIDGELFF. V gene TRBV4-3 combines with J gene TRBJ2-2, with 12 bases fitting TRBD2. Trimming at V came to 1 base and at J to 7 bases, leaving 7 bases not matched to a gene. Germline-derived CDR1 and CDR2 are LGHNA and YSLEER. The length of the CDR3 is 17 residues.